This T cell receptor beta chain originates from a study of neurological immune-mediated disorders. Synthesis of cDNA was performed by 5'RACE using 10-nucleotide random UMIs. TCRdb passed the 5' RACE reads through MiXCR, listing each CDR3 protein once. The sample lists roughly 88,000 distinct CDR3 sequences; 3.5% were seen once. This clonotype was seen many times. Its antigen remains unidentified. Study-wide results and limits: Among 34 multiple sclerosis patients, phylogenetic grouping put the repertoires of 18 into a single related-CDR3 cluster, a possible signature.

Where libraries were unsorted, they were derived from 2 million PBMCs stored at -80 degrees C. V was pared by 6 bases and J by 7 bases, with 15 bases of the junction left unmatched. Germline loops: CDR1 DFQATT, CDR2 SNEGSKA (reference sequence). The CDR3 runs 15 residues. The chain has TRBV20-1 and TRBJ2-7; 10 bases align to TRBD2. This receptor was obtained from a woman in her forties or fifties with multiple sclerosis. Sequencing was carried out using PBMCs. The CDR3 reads CSATLSSGGPGEQYF. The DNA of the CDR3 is TGCAGTGCCACCCTTTCTAGCGGGGGCCCAGGGGAGCAGTACTTC.